This paragraph reports one T cell receptor beta chain. TCRdb keeps only in-frame clones here, not all; method: immunoSEQ multiplex PCR. This sample has around 78,000 clones, with more than 75% found just once. The germline CDR1 and CDR2 sequences are MNHNY and SVGAGI (reference sequence). Trimming at V came to 2 bases and at J to 5 bases, leaving 8 bases not matched to a gene. The CDR3 totals 15 residues. This sample is drawn from a study of T cell responses to AZD1222 COVID-19 vaccine. The source was peripheral blood, collected on day 0 of AZD1222 vaccination. The origin of this receptor is an adult in good health. The J gene is TRBJ1-1, the V gene TRBV6-6; 7 bases map to TRBD1. The CDR3 here is CASSYPETGRTEAFF. CDR3 nucleotides: TGTGCCAGCAGTTACCCCGAGACAGGGCGGACTGAAGCTTTCTTT.